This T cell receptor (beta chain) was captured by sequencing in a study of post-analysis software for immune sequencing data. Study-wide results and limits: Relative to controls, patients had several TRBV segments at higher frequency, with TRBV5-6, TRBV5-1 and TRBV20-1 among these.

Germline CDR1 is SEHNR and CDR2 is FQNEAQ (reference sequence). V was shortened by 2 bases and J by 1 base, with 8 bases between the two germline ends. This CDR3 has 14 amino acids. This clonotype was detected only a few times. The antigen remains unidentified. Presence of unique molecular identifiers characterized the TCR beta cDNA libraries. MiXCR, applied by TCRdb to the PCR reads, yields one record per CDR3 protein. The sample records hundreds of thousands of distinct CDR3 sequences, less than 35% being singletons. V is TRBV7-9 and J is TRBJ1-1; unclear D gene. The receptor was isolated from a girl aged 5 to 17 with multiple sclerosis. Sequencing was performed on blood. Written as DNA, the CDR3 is TGTGCCAGCAGCTTATCACACCCGAACACTGAAGCTTTCTTT. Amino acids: CASSLSHPNTEAFF.